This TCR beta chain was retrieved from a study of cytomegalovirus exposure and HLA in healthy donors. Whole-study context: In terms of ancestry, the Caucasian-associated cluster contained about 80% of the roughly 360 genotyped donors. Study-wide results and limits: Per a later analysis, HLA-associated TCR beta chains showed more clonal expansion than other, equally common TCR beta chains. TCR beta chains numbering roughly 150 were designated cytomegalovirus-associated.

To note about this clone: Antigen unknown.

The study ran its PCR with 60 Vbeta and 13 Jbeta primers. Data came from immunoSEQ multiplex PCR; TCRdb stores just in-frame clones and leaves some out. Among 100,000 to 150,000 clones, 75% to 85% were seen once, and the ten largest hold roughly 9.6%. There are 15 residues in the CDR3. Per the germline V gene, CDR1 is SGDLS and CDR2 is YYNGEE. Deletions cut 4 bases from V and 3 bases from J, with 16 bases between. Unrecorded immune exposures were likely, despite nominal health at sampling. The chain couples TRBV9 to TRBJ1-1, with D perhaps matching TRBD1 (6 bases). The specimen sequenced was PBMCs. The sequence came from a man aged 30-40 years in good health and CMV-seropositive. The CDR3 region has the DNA TGTGCCAGCAGCACCCTGGGGGGGCCTGACACTGAAGCTTTCTTT. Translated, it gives CASSTLGGPDTEAFF. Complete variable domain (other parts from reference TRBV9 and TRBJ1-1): DSGVTQTPKHLITATGQRVTLRCSPRSGDLSVYWYQQSLDQGLQFLIQYYNGEERAKGNILERFSAQQFPDLHSELNLSSLELGDSALYFCASSTLGGPDTEAFFGQGTRLTVV.